A single T cell receptor beta chain is shown here with its context. No antigen is known for it. Other DNA sequences in this specimen translate into the identical CDR3. Profiling relied on immunoSEQ multiplex PCR, and the TCRdb table lists in-frame clones only, not all of them. Of over 150,000 clones listed, around 82% are singletons. The record originates from a study of cytomegalovirus exposure and HLA in healthy donors. Background on the study: Per a later analysis, the approximately 600 first-cohort and over 90 validation repertoires shared one platform. General study findings and limits: The authors enumerated over 150 TCR beta chains as linked to cytomegalovirus.

In germline, CDR1 is SEHNR, CDR2 FQNEAQ (reference sequence). The CDR3 runs 12 residues. V was trimmed by 1 base and J by 8 bases, leaving 8 bases between them. The receptor's source is a woman aged 18-30 years in good health and CMV-seropositive. Sequencing was done on a sample of PBMCs. The chain is built from TRBV7-9 and TRBJ1-2; the D gene is possibly TRBD1 (5 bases). CDR3 DNA: TGTGCCAGCAGCTTAGGGGGCGGAGGCTACACCTTC. Amino acid sequence: CASSLGGGGYTF.